A single sample gave rise to the 23 T cell receptor beta chains below, sequenced in a study of blood T cell repertoires in COVID-19. Clones were sequenced by immunoSEQ multiplex PCR, and TCRdb holds only the in-frame ones, with some missing. The data show around 240,000 clones, roughly 83% seen once. The sample consisted of peripheral blood. The receptors were sampled from a woman aged 50 to 60 with acute or convalescent COVID-19.

The chain links TRBV27 to TRBJ1-1; D remains unclear. The CDR3 extends over 15 amino acids. Trimming removed 3 bases from V and 1 base from J, with 12 bases in between. Per the germline V gene, CDR1 is MNHEY and CDR2 is SMNVEV (reference sequence). CDR3 DNA: TGTGCCAGCAGTTTTACGGGTCTATCGAACACTGAAGCTTTCTTT. This sequence encodes CASSFTGLSNTEAFF.

This chain uses TRBV7-8 with TRBJ2-1, with 7 bases identical to TRBD1. Germline V gene sequence: CDR1 SGHVS, CDR2 FQNEAQ. The CDR3 runs to 15 residues. V trimming: 5 bases; J trimming: 0 bases; junction bases outside the gene matches: 4. The CDR3 nucleotides are TGTGCCAGCAGCAGACGGGACAGCTCCTACAATGAGCAGTTCTTC. This gives the protein CASSRRDSSYNEQFF.

Comments on this clone: This sample also contains other DNA sequences that code for the same CDR3. This sequence joins TRBV27 and TRBJ2-2, with D possibly TRBD1 on 5 matching bases. Germline CDR1 and CDR2: MNHEY and SMNVEV (reference sequence). Trimming stripped 2 bases from V and 1 base from J, with 11 bases between. The CDR3 length is 16 residues. The CDR3 region has the DNA TGTGCCAGCAGTTTAAGGGGCAGGCTGAACACCGGGGAGCTGTTTTTT. It is translated as CASSLRGRLNTGELFF.

This CDR3 reads CASNGNSGNTIYF. The CDR3 region has the DNA TGTGCCAGCAACGGGAACTCTGGAAACACCATATATTTT. The rearrangement uses TRBV2 and TRBJ1-3; D gene unclear. Trimming removed 7 bases from V and 0 bases from J, with 7 bases in between. In germline, CDR1 is SNHLY, CDR2 FYNNEI. CDR3 length: 13 residues. The entire variable domain, with the rest obtained from reference TRBV2 and TRBJ1-3, is as follows: EPEVTQTPSHQVTQMGQEVILRCVPISNHLYFYWYRQILGQKVEFLVSFYNNEISEKSEIFDDQFSVERPDGSNFTLKIRSTKLEDSAMYFCASNGNSGNTIYFGEGSWLTVV.

The chain links TRBV28 to TRBJ1-5; D possibly corresponds to TRBD1 (6 bases). CDR3 length equals 14 residues. Germline V gene lookup returns CDR1 MDHEN and CDR2 SYDVKM. V was clipped by 3 bases and J by 5 bases, with 11 bases between them. The CDR3 loop is CASSLGGTHQPQHF. CDR3 nucleotides: TGTGCCAGCAGTTTGGGGGGGACACATCAGCCCCAGCATTTT.

The chain couples TRBV6-2 or TRBV6-3 to TRBJ1-3; no firm D call. Germline values: CDR1 MNHEY, CDR2 SVGEGT. Deletions cut 5 bases from V and 0 bases from J, with 17 bases between. The CDR3 totals 17 residues. Here the CDR3 DNA reads TGTGCCAGCAGTCTGCGGAACCGCGGGAGCTCTGGAAACACCATATATTTT. Translated: CASSLRNRGSSGNTIYF.

This clone was found a few times. The chain combines TRBV6-1 with TRBJ1-6; 10 nucleotides align to TRBD1. CDR3 size: 14 residues. J lost 9 bases, V lost 1 base, and 0 bases had no gene match. Germline V CDR1 and CDR2: MNHNS, SASEGT. The CDR3 bases are TGTGCCAGCAGTGAAGGGACAGGGGGTTCACCCCTCCACTTT. Amino acids: CASSEGTGGSPLHF.

The rearrangement joins TRBV24-1 to TRBJ2-1, with D hard to call. This CDR3 comprises 12 residues. V was clipped by 6 bases and J by 1 base, with 3 bases between them. From germline, CDR1 is KGHDR and CDR2 SFDVKD. The CDR3 loop is CATSQSYNEQFF. CDR3 nucleotide sequence: TGTGCCACCAGTCAATCCTACAATGAGCAGTTCTTC.

The chain couples TRBV3-1 (or the pseudogene TRBV3-2) to TRBJ2-2, with TRBD1 matching 8 bases. CDR3 length equals 16 residues. Germline CDR1 LGHDT, CDR2 YNNKEL (reference sequence). Trimming removed 1 base from V and 3 bases from J; junction bases left unmatched: 4. In DNA, the CDR3 is TGTGCCAGCAGCCAAGGGTACAGGGGGGACACCGGGGAGCTGTTTTTT. It yields the protein CASSQGYRGDTGELFF.

The rearrangement uses TRBV6-1 and TRBJ2-3; 12 bases match TRBD2. Germline CDR1 reads MNHNS; CDR2 reads SASEGT. After removal of 0 bases from V and 12 bases from J, the junction contained 7 bases not matched to a gene. The CDR3 has 15 amino acids. The CDR3 sequence: CASSEAASGRVVQYF. CDR3 in DNA: TGTGCCAGCAGTGAAGCGGCTAGCGGGAGGGTTGTTCAGTATTTT.

The J gene is TRBJ2-3, the V gene TRBV27, with D tentatively TRBD2 (5 bases). The ends were cut back, 4 bases at V and 10 bases at J, with 18 bases in the middle. There are 14 residues in the CDR3. Germline assignment: CDR1 MNHEY and CDR2 SMNVEV (reference sequence). As DNA, the CDR3 is TGTGCCAGCAGTTCTGCGGGCCAAAAAAGCCCGCAGTATTTT. It encodes CASSSAGQKSPQYF.

This rearrangement joins TRBV12-3 or TRBV12-4 to TRBJ2-7; 7 nucleotides agree with TRBD2. V lost 4 bases to trimming and J lost 1 base; unmatched junction nucleotides: 1. The CDR3 covers 13 residues. CDR3 sequence: CASSWGGSYEQYF. CDR3 DNA: TGTGCCAGCAGTTGGGGGGGATCCTACGAGCAGTACTTC.

This clone came up once. The V and J genes are TRBV5-1 and TRBJ1-1, with 7 bases lining up with TRBD1. The length of the CDR3 is 13 residues. Germline V gives CDR1 SGHRS, CDR2 YFSETQ. Losses at the gene ends were 2 bases for V and 4 bases for J; bases not matched to a gene: 2. The CDR3 DNA sequence: TGCGCCAGCAGCTTTGGGACAGCCACTGAAGCTTTCTTT. Its protein is CASSFGTATEAFF. Looking up the rest from reference TRBV5-1 and TRBJ1-1 gives the full variable domain: KAGVTQTPRYLIKTRGQQVTLSCSPISGHRSVSWYQQTPGQGLQFLFEYFSETQRNKGNFPGRFSGRQFSNSRSEMNVSTLELGDSALYLCASSFGTATEAFFGQGTRLTVV.

This rearrangement joins TRBV11-3 to TRBJ2-7, with TRBD2 matching 14 bases. The CDR3 extends over 19 amino acids. From germline, CDR1 is SGHNT and CDR2 YENEEA. Germline trimming cut 1 base from V and 3 bases from J; bases unmatched to any gene: 11. This chain's CDR3 is CASSLVPGLAGGTGYEQYF. The CDR3 bases are TGTGCCAGCAGCTTAGTCCCCGGACTAGCGGGGGGCACCGGCTACGAGCAGTACTTC.

The CDR3 loop is CASSPGQDYTF. For the CDR3, the DNA is TGTGCCAGCAGCCCGGGACAGGACTACACCTTC. The rearrangement uses TRBV7-6 and TRBJ1-2; 8 bases fit TRBD1. The germline V gene encodes CDR1 SGHVS and CDR2 FNYEAQ. The V and J ends lost 5 bases and 10 bases, in that order; junction bases with no gene match: 3. CDR3 length: 11 residues.

Here the CDR3 DNA reads TGTGCCAGCAACTTGGACAGGAGGGATGGTGAGCAGTACTTC. This sequence encodes CASNLDRRDGEQYF. The genes are TRBV6-5 and TRBJ2-7; TRBD1 might be the D (7 bases). Trimming stripped 7 bases from V and 7 bases from J, with 20 bases between. Germline V lookup: CDR1 MNHEY, CDR2 SVGAGI. The length of the CDR3 is 14 residues.

The gene calls are TRBV29-1 and TRBJ2-3; 7 nucleotides line up with TRBD1. Germline lookup yields CDR1 SQVTM and CDR2 ANQGSEA. The CDR3 extends over 14 amino acids. The trim removed 3 bases at V and 0 bases at J, leaving 3 bases unmatched. CDR3 nucleotides: TGCAGCGTTGACCGGGACAGTAGCACAGATACGCAGTATTTT. It translates to CSVDRDSSTDTQYF.

This clone was picked up a small number of times. The chain joins TRBV9 to TRBJ1-1; D remains unclear. The CDR3 totals 14 residues. The V end was cut by 0 bases, the J end by 1 base, with 7 bases between. Per germline, CDR1 SGDLS and CDR2 YYNGEE. The CDR3 sequence: CASSVGAGNTEAFF. CDR3 in DNA: TGTGCCAGCAGCGTAGGGGCAGGGAACACTGAAGCTTTCTTT.

The rearrangement links TRBV18 to TRBJ2-5; D is possibly TRBD2 (5 bases). V lost 8 bases to trimming and J lost 0 bases, with 19 bases between them. Germline CDR1 KGHSH, CDR2 LQKENI. This CDR3 is 16 amino acids long. CDR3 region: CASAPVAGMDQETQYF. CDR3 bases: TGTGCCAGCGCCCCAGTCGCCGGGATGGACCAAGAGACCCAGTACTTC.

The chain couples TRBV12-3 or TRBV12-4 to TRBJ2-7; perhaps TRBD2 as D (5 bases). The CDR3 totals 13 residues. The V end was cut by 1 base, the J end by 6 bases, with 10 bases between. CDR3 bases: TGTGCCAGCAGTTTAGGTGGGAGCAGCGAGCAGTACTTC. Residues: CASSLGGSSEQYF.

The chain couples TRBV6-5 to TRBJ1-4, with 8 bases identical to TRBD1. Per germline, CDR1 MNHEY and CDR2 SVGAGI. The CDR3 has 14 amino acids. The J segment lost 8 bases and the V segment lost 7 bases, leaving 9 bases of the junction unmatched. This CDR3 reads CASIKDRVDEKLFF. In DNA form, the CDR3 reads TGTGCCAGCATTAAGGACAGGGTAGACGAAAAACTGTTTTTT.

The chain recombines TRBV4-1 with TRBJ1-4; D remains ambiguous. Trimming took 0 bases from V and 0 from J, leaving 8 bases between them. The CDR3 is made up of 16 amino acids. Germline V gene data show CDR1 as MGHRA and CDR2 as YSYEKL. CDR3 sequence: CASSQDEGATNEKLFF. Here the CDR3 DNA reads TGCGCCAGCAGCCAAGATGAGGGCGCAACTAATGAAAAACTGTTTTTT.

The V call is TRBV11-2, the J call TRBJ2-7; TRBD1 matches at 9 bases. The germline V gene encodes CDR1 SGHAT and CDR2 FQNNGV. The CDR3 has 15 residues. Trimming removed 6 bases from V and 1 base from J; junction bases left unmatched: 7. The CDR3 spells CASSKGQGWSYEQYF. CDR3 nucleotides: TGTGCCAGCAGTAAGGGACAGGGTTGGTCCTACGAGCAGTACTTC.